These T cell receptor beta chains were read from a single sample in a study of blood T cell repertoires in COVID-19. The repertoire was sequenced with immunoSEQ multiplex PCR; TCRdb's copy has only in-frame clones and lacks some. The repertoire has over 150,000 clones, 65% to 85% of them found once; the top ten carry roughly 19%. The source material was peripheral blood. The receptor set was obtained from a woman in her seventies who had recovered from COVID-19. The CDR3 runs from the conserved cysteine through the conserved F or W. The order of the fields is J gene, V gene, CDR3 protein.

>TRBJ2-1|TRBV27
CASGGSYNEQFF
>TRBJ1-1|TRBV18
CASSAQQGRNTEAFF
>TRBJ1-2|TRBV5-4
CASSSPDYGYTF
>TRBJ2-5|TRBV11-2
CASSQNAGATWETQYF
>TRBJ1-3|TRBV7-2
CASSPPVLHSGNTIYF
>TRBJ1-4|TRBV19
CASIGRGPLEKLFF
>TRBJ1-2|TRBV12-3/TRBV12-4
CASRPGFLYGYTF
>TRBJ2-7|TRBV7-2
CASSLPGGEQYF
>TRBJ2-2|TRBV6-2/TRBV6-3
CASSSPGQRGTGELFF
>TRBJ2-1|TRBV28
CASNPSGRAANEQFF
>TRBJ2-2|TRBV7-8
CASARGTGELFF
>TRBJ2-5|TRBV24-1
CATSDLGRVETQYF
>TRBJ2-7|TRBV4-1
CASSQPSGSSYEQYF
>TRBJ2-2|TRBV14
CASSRQGTGELFF
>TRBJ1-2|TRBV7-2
CASSSGPGGYGYTF
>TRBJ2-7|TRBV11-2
CASSLVSGGPYEQYF
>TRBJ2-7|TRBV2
CASSATGGYEQYF